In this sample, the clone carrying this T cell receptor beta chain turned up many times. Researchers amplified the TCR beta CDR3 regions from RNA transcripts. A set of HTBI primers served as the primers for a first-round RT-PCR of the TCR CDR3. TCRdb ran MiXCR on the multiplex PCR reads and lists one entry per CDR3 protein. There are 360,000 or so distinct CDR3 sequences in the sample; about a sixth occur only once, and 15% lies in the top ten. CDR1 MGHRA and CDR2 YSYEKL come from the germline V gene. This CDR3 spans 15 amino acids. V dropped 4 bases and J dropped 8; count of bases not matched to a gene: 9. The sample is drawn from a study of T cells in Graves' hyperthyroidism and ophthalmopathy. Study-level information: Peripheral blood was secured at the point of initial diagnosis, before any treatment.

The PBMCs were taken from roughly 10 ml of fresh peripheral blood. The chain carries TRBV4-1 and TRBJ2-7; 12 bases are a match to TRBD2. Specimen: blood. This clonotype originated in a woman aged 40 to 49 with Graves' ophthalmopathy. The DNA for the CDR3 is TGCGCCAGCAGCCCCAGACTAGCGGGAGTCTTGCAGCAGTACTTC. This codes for CASSPRLAGVLQQYF.